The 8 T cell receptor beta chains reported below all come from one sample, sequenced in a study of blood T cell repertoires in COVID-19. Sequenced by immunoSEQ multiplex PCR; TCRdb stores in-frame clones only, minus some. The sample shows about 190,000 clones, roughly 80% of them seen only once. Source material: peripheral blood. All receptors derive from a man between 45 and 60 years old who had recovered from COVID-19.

The CDR3 here is CASGSTSVGTDTQYF. The CDR3 nucleotides read TGTGCCAGTGGTTCAACTAGCGTGGGCACAGATACGCAGTATTTT. The V and J genes are TRBV19 and TRBJ2-3, with TRBD2 matching over 7 bases. Germline V gene data show CDR1 as LNHDA and CDR2 as SQIVND (reference sequence). The V and J ends lost 8 bases and 1 base, in that order; junction bases with no gene match: 9. This CDR3 region has 15 residues.

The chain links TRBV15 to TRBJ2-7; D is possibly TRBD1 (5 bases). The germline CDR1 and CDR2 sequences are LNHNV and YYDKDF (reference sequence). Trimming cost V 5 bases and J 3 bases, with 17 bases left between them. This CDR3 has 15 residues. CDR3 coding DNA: TGTGCCACCAGCCCTGGGGTTCGACAGAACTACGAGCAGTACTTC. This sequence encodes CATSPGVRQNYEQYF.

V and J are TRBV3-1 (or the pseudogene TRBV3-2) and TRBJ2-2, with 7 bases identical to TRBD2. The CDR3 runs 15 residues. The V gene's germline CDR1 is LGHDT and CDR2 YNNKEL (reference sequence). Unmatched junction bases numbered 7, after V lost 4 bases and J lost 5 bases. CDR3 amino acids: CASSPTLSGTGELFF. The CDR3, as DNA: TGTGCCAGCAGCCCCACCCTTAGCGGGACCGGGGAGCTGTTTTTT.

As DNA, the CDR3 is TGTGCCAGCTCACCACCGGGACAGGGCGTGCGAGATACGCAGTATTTT. It codes for CASSPPGQGVRDTQYF. V gene TRBV18 combines with J gene TRBJ2-3; 9 positions agree with TRBD1. The CDR3 contains 16 residues. J lost 5 bases, V lost 0 bases, and 6 bases had no gene match. Germline CDR1 and CDR2: KGHSH and LQKENI.

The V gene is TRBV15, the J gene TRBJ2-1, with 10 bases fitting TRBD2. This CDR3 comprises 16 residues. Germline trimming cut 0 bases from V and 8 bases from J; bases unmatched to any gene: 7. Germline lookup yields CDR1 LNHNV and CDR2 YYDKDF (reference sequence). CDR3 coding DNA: TGTGCCACCAGCAGAGACGCGGCTAGCGGGAGATATGAGCAGTTCTTC. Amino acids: CATSRDAASGRYEQFF. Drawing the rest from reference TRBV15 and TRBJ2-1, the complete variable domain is DAMVIQNPRYQVTQFGKPVTLSCSQTLNHNVMYWYQQKSSQAPKLLFHYYDKDFNNEADTPDNFQSRRPNTSFCFLDIRSPGLGDTAMYLCATSRDAASGRYEQFFGPGTRLTVL.

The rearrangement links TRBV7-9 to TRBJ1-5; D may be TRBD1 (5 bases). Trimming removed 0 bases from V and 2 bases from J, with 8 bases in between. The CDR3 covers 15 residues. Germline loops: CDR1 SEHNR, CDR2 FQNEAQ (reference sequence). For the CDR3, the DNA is TGTGCCAGCAGCTTAGCAGTAGGGGGCAATCAGCCCCAGCATTTT. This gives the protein CASSLAVGGNQPQHF. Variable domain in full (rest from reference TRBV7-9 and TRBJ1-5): DTGVSQNPRHKITKRGQNVTFRCDPISEHNRLYWYRQTLGQGPEFLTYFQNEAQLEKSRLLSDRFSAERPKGSFSTLEIQRTEQGDSAMYLCASSLAVGGNQPQHFGDGTRLSIL.

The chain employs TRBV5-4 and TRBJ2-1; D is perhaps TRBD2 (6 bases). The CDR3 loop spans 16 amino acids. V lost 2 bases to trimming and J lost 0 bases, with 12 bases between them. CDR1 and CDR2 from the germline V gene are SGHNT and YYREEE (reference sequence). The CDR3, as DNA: TGTGCCAGCAGCTTTGGGGGAGGTAGCTCCTACAATGAGCAGTTCTTC. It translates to CASSFGGGSSYNEQFF.

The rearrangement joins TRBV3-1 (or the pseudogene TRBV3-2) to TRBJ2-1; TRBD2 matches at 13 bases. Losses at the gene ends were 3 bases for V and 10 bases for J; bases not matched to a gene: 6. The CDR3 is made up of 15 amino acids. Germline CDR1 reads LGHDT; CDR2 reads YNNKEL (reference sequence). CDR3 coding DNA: TGTGCCAGCAGCCATATTCGACTAGCGGGAGGCGAGCAGTTCTTC. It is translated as CASSHIRLAGGEQFF.